Listed here are 32 T cell receptor beta chains from one sample, sequenced in a study of blood T cell repertoires in COVID-19. Data came from immunoSEQ multiplex PCR; TCRdb stores just in-frame clones and leaves some out. In the table there are approximately 150,000 clones, 79% of which are singletons. The sample consisted of peripheral blood. Every receptor here comes from a man aged 45-65 years with active or convalescent COVID-19.

The chain is built from TRBV27 and TRBJ1-1; tentative D call: TRBD1 (5 bases). CDR1 is MNHEY, CDR2 SMNVEV, per germline (reference sequence). V was clipped by 3 bases and J by 1 base, with 6 bases between them. This CDR3 spans 13 amino acids. In nucleotides, the CDR3 is TGTGCCAGCAGTTTGGGGCGGAACACTGAAGCTTTCTTT. Its protein product is CASSLGRNTEAFF.

J is TRBJ2-3 and V is TRBV10-1; weak D call: TRBD2 (6 bases). The ends were cut back, 2 bases at V and 0 bases at J, with 12 bases in the middle. CDR3 length equals 16 residues. Per the germline V gene, CDR1 is WNHNN and CDR2 is SYGVQD (reference sequence). The chain's CDR3 is CASSEATAGSTDTQYF. The CDR3 nucleotides are TGCGCCAGCAGTGAGGCGACAGCGGGTAGCACAGATACGCAGTATTTT.

The chain recombines TRBV5-4 with TRBJ2-7; TRBD2 is a possible D gene (5 bases). The CDR3 extends over 15 amino acids. Trimming stripped 0 bases from V and 0 bases from J, with 10 bases between. The germline gives CDR1 SGHNT, CDR2 YYREEE (reference sequence). As DNA, the CDR3 is TGTGCCAGCAGCTTGGCCCCTACTAGCTCCTACGAGCAGTACTTC. Protein: CASSLAPTSSYEQYF. The variable domain in full, completed from reference TRBV5-4 and TRBJ2-7, reads ETGVTQSPTHLIKTRGQQVTLRCSSQSGHNTVSWYQQALGQGPQFIFQYYREEENGRGNFPPRFSGLQFPNYSSELNVNALELDDSALYLCASSLAPTSSYEQYFGPGTRLTVT.

This chain uses TRBV9 with TRBJ2-5; maybe TRBD1 (11 bases). V lost 0 bases, J lost 2 bases, and 29 bases lay in between. Germline CDR1 and CDR2: SGDLS and YYNGEE. The CDR3 runs 21 residues. The CDR3 DNA sequence: TGTGCCAGCAGCGTAGGGACAGGGGGCAGGGTTAGCGGGAGGTCTCAAGAGACCCAGTACTTC. Protein product: CASSVGTGGRVSGRSQETQYF.

V gene TRBV7-8 combines with J gene TRBJ2-7; D is possibly TRBD2 (7 bases). There are 16 residues in the CDR3. The V end lost 1 base, the J end lost 5 bases, and 18 bases lay between the germline ends. Germline V gives CDR1 SGHVS, CDR2 FQNEAQ. DNA of the CDR3: TGTGCCAGCAGCTTAGTGGGCGGCGGGGGCAGCGACGAGCAGTACTTC. This codes for CASSLVGGGGSDEQYF.

This clone appeared a few times. The gene calls are TRBV7-9 and TRBJ2-7; D is unresolved. The germline gives CDR1 SEHNR, CDR2 FQNEAQ (reference sequence). CDR3 length: 11 residues. Between the trimmed V and J ends, which lost 4 bases and 4 bases, there was a span of 5 bases. CDR3 region: CASSSRYEQYF. The DNA for the CDR3 is TGTGCCAGCAGCTCCCGTTACGAGCAGTACTTC.

In its sample, this clone was seen once. This chain uses TRBV6-5 with TRBJ2-1; possibly TRBD1 for D (6 bases). CDR3 size: 16 residues. V was cut by 0 bases and J by 2 bases, with 11 bases left in between. Germline CDR1 and CDR2: MNHEY and SVGAGI. The CDR3 DNA sequence: TGTGCCAGCAGTTACTCGCTCAGGGGCCCCTACAATGAGCAGTTCTTC. This codes for CASSYSLRGPYNEQFF.

V gene TRBV7-8 combines with J gene TRBJ1-6; maybe TRBD1 (6 bases). Per germline, CDR1 SGHVS and CDR2 FQNEAQ. With 5 bases removed from V and 5 bases from J, the gap between germline ends came to 13 bases. The CDR3 is 15 residues long. The chain's CDR3 is CASSVQGPDNSPLHF. As DNA, the CDR3 is TGTGCCAGCAGCGTACAGGGCCCAGATAATTCACCCCTCCACTTT.

Comment on this clone: In the same sample, other DNA sequences code for this CDR3. The chain uses TRBV30 and TRBJ1-2; D possibly corresponds to TRBD1 (5 bases). This CDR3 has 13 amino acids. CDR1 and CDR2 from the germline V gene are GTSNPN and SVGIG (reference sequence). Trimming shortened V by 0 bases and J by 4 bases, and 9 bases separated the two germline ends. CDR3 bases: TGTGCCTGGAGTGTACGGGGGGTCTATGGCTACACCTTC. It specifies CAWSVRGVYGYTF.

The CDR3 spells CASSPTTTGGGNTIYF. Here the CDR3 DNA reads TGTGCCAGCAGCCCTACAACGACAGGGGGCGGAAACACCATATATTTT. The chain combines TRBV3-1 (or the pseudogene TRBV3-2) with TRBJ1-3; TRBD1 aligns across 10 bases. Germline V gene lookup returns CDR1 LGHDT and CDR2 YNNKEL (reference sequence). Losses at the gene ends were 4 bases for V and 4 bases for J; bases not matched to a gene: 7. CDR3 length: 16 residues.

In regard to this clone: The same CDR3 arises from other DNA sequences in this sample as well. The genes are TRBV7-3 and TRBJ2-1; D is undetermined. V shed 0 bases and J shed 3 bases, with 6 bases lying between them. CDR1 is SGHTA and CDR2 is FQGTGA in the germline V gene. The CDR3 spans 14 residues. The DNA for the CDR3 is TGTGCCAGCAGCTTAACGTCCGTCTACAATGAGCAGTTCTTC. Its protein product is CASSLTSVYNEQFF.

This clone was picked up a small number of times. The rearrangement joins TRBV27 to TRBJ2-2; tentative D call: TRBD1 (6 bases). The CDR3 covers 15 residues. Germline CDR1 is MNHEY and CDR2 is SMNVEV (reference sequence). The V end lost 4 bases, the J end lost 4 bases, and 13 bases lay between the germline ends. This chain's CDR3 is CASSYWQGSTGELFF. CDR3 sequence (DNA): TGTGCCAGCAGTTATTGGCAGGGGAGCACCGGGGAGCTGTTTTTT.

The rearrangement links TRBV6-5 to TRBJ2-5; possibly TRBD2 for D (5 bases). The CDR3 covers 13 residues. Germline CDR1 is MNHEY and CDR2 is SVGAGI. V lost 9 bases, J lost 2 bases, and 13 bases lay in between. Written as DNA, the CDR3 is TGTGCCAGTAAAGTACCGGGGCAAGAGACCCAGTACTTC. Protein: CASKVPGQETQYF.

In its sample, this clone was seen a few times. This rearrangement joins TRBV15 to TRBJ2-1; TRBD2 aligns across 9 bases. The CDR3 runs 16 residues. Looked up from germline, CDR1 is LNHNV and CDR2 is YYDKDF (reference sequence). V trimming: 3 bases; J trimming: 7 bases; junction bases outside the gene matches: 10. CDR3 sequence: CATSSEAGLAGNEQFF. The DNA for the CDR3 is TGTGCCACCAGCAGCGAAGCGGGCCTAGCGGGGAATGAGCAGTTCTTC.

The J gene is TRBJ2-3, the V gene TRBV21-1; the DNA was not used to check the table's D call, TRBD2. TRBV21-1 represents a pseudogene. The CDR3 has 16 amino acids. In DNA, the CDR3 is TGTGCCAGCAGCAAAGCGACTAGCGGAAGCACAGATACGCAGTATTTT. Protein product: CASSKATSGSTDTQYF.

The chain couples TRBV15 to TRBJ1-3; 10 nucleotides align to TRBD1. This CDR3 is 15 amino acids long. Trimming took 5 bases from V and 2 from J; bases not matched to a gene: 3. Germline V gives CDR1 LNHNV, CDR2 YYDKDF (reference sequence). The CDR3 loop is CATSGGTGAGNTIYF. DNA of the CDR3: TGTGCCACCAGCGGTGGGACAGGGGCTGGAAACACCATATATTTT.

Remarks on this clone: Other DNA sequences in the same sample also yield this CDR3. The V gene is TRBV19, the J gene TRBJ2-3; a possible D gene is TRBD2 (6 bases). Looked up from germline, CDR1 is LNHDA and CDR2 is SQIVND (reference sequence). V was pared by 1 base and J by 1 base, with 9 bases between. The CDR3 length is 15 residues. The CDR3 coding sequence is TGTGCCAGTAGTATAGGGAGACTAGGCACAGATACGCAGTATTTT. Amino acids: CASSIGRLGTDTQYF. The full variable domain, its missing parts supplied by reference TRBV19 and TRBJ2-3, is DGGITQSPKYLFRKEGQNVTLSCEQNLNHDAMYWYRQDPGQGLRLIYYSQIVNDFQKGDIAEGYSVSREKKESFPLTVTSAQKNPTAFYLCASSIGRLGTDTQYFGPGTRLTVL.

The CDR3 here is CASSSSGDRRSYEQYF. Here the CDR3 DNA reads TGTGCCAGCAGTTCGTCCGGGGACAGGCGCTCCTACGAGCAGTACTTC. This chain connects TRBV6-5 to TRBJ2-7; 8 bases line up with TRBD1. Trimming removed 4 bases from V and 0 bases from J; junction bases left unmatched: 8. Germline CDR1 reads MNHEY; CDR2 reads SVGAGI. This CDR3 is built from 16 residues.

This clone has more than one count but fewer than ten. V and J are TRBV5-4 and TRBJ1-2; the D gene is possibly TRBD1 (6 bases). Germline V lookup: CDR1 SGHNT, CDR2 YYREEE (reference sequence). With 5 bases removed from V and 1 base from J, the gap between germline ends came to 18 bases. The CDR3 is 16 amino acids. CDR3 DNA sequence: TGTGCCAGCAGGGGGGGGCCCCCGCGCCATAACTATGGCTACACCTTC. Residues: CASRGGPPRHNYGYTF. The full variable domain, rest sourced from reference TRBV5-4 and TRBJ1-2, is ETGVTQSPTHLIKTRGQQVTLRCSSQSGHNTVSWYQQALGQGPQFIFQYYREEENGRGNFPPRFSGLQFPNYSSELNVNALELDDSALYLCASRGGPPRHNYGYTFGSGTRLTVV.

The rearrangement joins TRBV10-3 to TRBJ1-3; D perhaps matches TRBD1 (6 bases). This CDR3 contains 14 residues. Germline assignment: CDR1 ENHRY and CDR2 SYGVKD. Trimming stripped 10 bases from V and 2 bases from J, with 15 bases between. This CDR3 reads CATTGTGPGNTIYF. As DNA, the CDR3 is TGTGCCACAACAGGTACAGGGCCTGGAAACACCATATATTTT.

V is TRBV7-2 and J is TRBJ2-7; D unresolved. The germline V gene encodes CDR1 SGHTA and CDR2 FQGNSA. V lost 2 bases and J lost 3, with 11 bases in between. CDR3 length: 14 amino acids. CDR3 coding DNA: TGTGCCAGCAGCTTATCCCACAGCAACTACGAGCAGTACTTC. Encoded protein: CASSLSHSNYEQYF.

The rearrangement joins TRBV30 to TRBJ1-4; D call uncertain. The CDR3 length is 16 residues. Germline values: CDR1 GTSNPN, CDR2 SVGIG (reference sequence). The V end lost 0 bases, the J end lost 8 bases, and 19 bases lay between the germline ends. The CDR3 sequence is CAWSVFIGSAGEKLFF. In DNA form, the CDR3 reads TGTGCCTGGAGTGTATTTATCGGGTCGGCCGGAGAAAAACTGTTTTTT.

The chain couples TRBV14 to TRBJ2-1, with D possibly TRBD1 on 6 matching bases. The CDR3 is 14 amino acids. V was clipped by 6 bases and J by 8 bases, with 17 bases between them. Germline V gives CDR1 SGHDN, CDR2 FVKESK. CDR3 in amino acids: CASSGTLGPHEQFF. The CDR3 bases are TGTGCCAGCAGTGGGACATTGGGCCCCCATGAGCAGTTCTTC.

The gene calls are TRBV5-4 and TRBJ2-1, with TRBD2 identical over 7 bases. In germline, CDR1 is SGHNT, CDR2 YYREEE (reference sequence). Trimming at V came to 1 base and at J to 8 bases, leaving 6 bases not matched to a gene. There are 14 residues in the CDR3. Here the CDR3 DNA reads TGTGCCAGCAGCTTGTTACTAGCGAGCGATGAGCAGTTCTTC. This translates into CASSLLLASDEQFF. The variable domain in full, completed from reference TRBV5-4 and TRBJ2-1, reads ETGVTQSPTHLIKTRGQQVTLRCSSQSGHNTVSWYQQALGQGPQFIFQYYREEENGRGNFPPRFSGLQFPNYSSELNVNALELDDSALYLCASSLLLASDEQFFGPGTRLTVL.

A remark on this clone: The germline gene is not matched at one end of the junction; a read error may be the cause. This chain uses TRBV30 with TRBJ1-1; D perhaps matches TRBD1 (5 bases). Germline values: CDR1 GTSNPN, CDR2 SVGIG (reference sequence). CDR3 length equals 11 residues. Here the CDR3 DNA reads TGTGCCTGGAGAAGGGACTCCTGGCCCAGCTTT. It translates to CAWRRDSWPSF.

The V call is TRBV18, the J call TRBJ2-3, with 8 bases lining up with TRBD2. The germline gives CDR1 KGHSH, CDR2 LQKENI. The CDR3 is made up of 16 amino acids. Trimming removed 1 base from V and 1 base from J; junction bases left unmatched: 4. The CDR3 sequence is CASSPRTSSGTDTQYF. The CDR3 DNA reads as TGTGCCAGCTCACCACGGACTAGCAGTGGCACAGATACGCAGTATTTT. The full variable domain, rest sourced from reference TRBV18 and TRBJ2-3, is NAGVMQNPRHLVRRRGQEARLRCSPMKGHSHVYWYRQLPEEGLKFMVYLQKENIIDESGMPKERFSAEFPKEGPSILRIQQVVRGDSAAYFCASSPRTSSGTDTQYFGPGTRLTVL.

The rearrangement links TRBV2 to TRBJ1-1; D uncertain. CDR1 is SNHLY and CDR2 is FYNNEI in the germline V gene. The CDR3 covers 13 residues. V lost 6 bases to trimming and J lost 1 base, with 9 bases between them. The CDR3 is CASRAISNTEAFF. The CDR3, as DNA: TGTGCCAGCAGGGCCATTTCGAACACTGAAGCTTTCTTT.

Concerning this clone itself: Other DNA sequences in the same sample also yield this CDR3. The rearrangement joins TRBV11-2 to TRBJ1-1, with 8 bases matching TRBD1. V was clipped by 5 bases and J by 0 bases; unmatched bases: 8. CDR1 is SGHAT and CDR2 is FQNNGV in the germline V gene. This CDR3 is built from 16 residues. The CDR3 DNA sequence: TGTGCCAGCAGCCTAGTCATGGGACAGGTGAACACTGAAGCTTTCTTT. Protein product: CASSLVMGQVNTEAFF.

This clone is a singleton in its sample. This rearrangement joins TRBV27 to TRBJ2-7; 13 positions match TRBD2. This CDR3 region has 16 residues. V lost 5 bases to trimming and J lost 1 base; unmatched junction nucleotides: 5. Germline CDR1 reads MNHEY; CDR2 reads SMNVEV (reference sequence). This chain's CDR3 is CASSPGTSGASYEQYF. CDR3 sequence (DNA): TGTGCCAGCAGTCCCGGGACTAGCGGGGCTTCCTACGAGCAGTACTTC.

The chain links TRBV9 to TRBJ1-1; tentative D call: TRBD1 (6 bases). Germline loops: CDR1 SGDLS, CDR2 YYNGEE. The V end lost 0 bases, the J end lost 8 bases, and 14 bases lay between the germline ends. This CDR3 comprises 14 residues. CDR3 sequence reads: CASSVATGGGEAFF. As DNA, the CDR3 is TGTGCCAGCAGCGTAGCAACTGGGGGGGGCGAAGCTTTCTTT.

The chain uses TRBV6-4 and TRBJ1-5; tentative D call: TRBD1 (6 bases). CDR1 is MRHNA, CDR2 SNTAGT, per germline. The length of the CDR3 is 14 residues. V lost 6 bases, J lost 7 bases, and 16 bases lay in between. The CDR3 nucleotides read TGTGCCAGCAGCCGGGAGGGGGGGCGACAGCCCCAGCATTTT. Encoded protein: CASSREGGRQPQHF.

The chain carries TRBV21-1 and TRBJ2-4; the table's D gene call, TRBD2, was not cross checked with the DNA. TRBV21-1 is a listed pseudogene. This CDR3 has 19 amino acids. CDR3 amino acids: CASSKPGTGTSLPNSIQYF. The CDR3 region has the DNA TGTGCCAGCAGCAAACCGGGAACCGGGACTAGCCTCCCGAATAGCATTCAGTACTTC.